A single sample gave rise to the 17 T cell receptor beta chains below, sequenced in a study of monozygotic twins with inflammatory bowel disease. Following a re-call of the 5' RACE reads, TCRdb has one entry per CDR3 protein and lacks DNA. The repertoire table contains 150,000 to 200,000 distinct CDR3 sequences. Sequencing used blood. The source is a human donor with ulcerative colitis or Crohn's disease, or a healthy co-twin of an affected twin (not recorded which).

The chain joins TRBV29-1 to TRBJ2-5. Germline V CDR1 and CDR2: SQVTM, ANQGSEA. The CDR3 is 11 residues long. The CDR3 is CSVLLGETQYF. The complete variable domain, with remaining parts taken from reference TRBV29-1 and TRBJ2-5, reads SAVISQKPSRDICQRGTSLTIQCQVDSQVTMMFWYRQQPGQSLTLIATANQGSEATYESGFVIDKFPISRPNLTFSTLTVSNMSPEDSSIYLCSVLLGETQYFGPGTRLLVL.

The V call is TRBV18, the J call TRBJ2-1; TCRdb's D gene call, TRBD1, goes unchecked for lack of DNA. CDR3 size: 16 residues. Germline CDR1 reads KGHSH; CDR2 reads LQKENI. The CDR3 here is CASSRTGTGQYNEQFF.

The chain carries TRBV5-4 and TRBJ2-5. CDR3 length: 12 amino acids. Germline assignment: CDR1 SGHNT and CDR2 YYREEE (reference sequence). CDR3: CASSVGQETQYF.

The chain is built from TRBV12-3 or TRBV12-4 and TRBJ1-1; TCRdb lists TRBD1, though no DNA is available to test this call. This CDR3 has 14 amino acids. This chain's CDR3 is CASRGLTGGTEAFF.

The chain carries TRBV11-2 and TRBJ2-7; TCRdb lists TRBD1, though no DNA is available to test this call. There are 15 residues in the CDR3. The V gene's germline CDR1 is SGHAT and CDR2 FQNNGV. The CDR3 reads CASSLEGGSFGEQYF.

The chain carries TRBV20-1 and TRBJ1-2. Germline V gene lookup returns CDR1 DFQATT and CDR2 SNEGSKA (reference sequence). This CDR3 contains 13 residues. CDR3 loop: CSARQAETYGYTF.

The gene calls are TRBV7-6 and TRBJ2-7. The CDR3 has 14 residues. Germline values: CDR1 SGHVS, CDR2 FNYEAQ. CDR3 sequence reads: CASSLSGSGYEQYF.

The chain employs TRBV28 and TRBJ1-5. This CDR3 region has 14 residues. Looked up from germline, CDR1 is MDHEN and CDR2 is SYDVKM. CDR3 region: CASSLGLGNQPQHF.

The chain uses TRBV20-1 and TRBJ2-1; TCRdb's D call of TRBD2 is untestable without DNA. CDR1 and CDR2 (germline): DFQATT, SNEGSKA (reference sequence). The CDR3 runs 15 residues. CDR3 amino acids: CSARKGSGGADEQFF.

V and J are TRBV12-3 or TRBV12-4 and TRBJ1-5. This CDR3 region has 17 residues. This CDR3 reads CASSRARMESGNQPQHF.

CDR3 sequence reads: CSVQGATNSPLHF. This sequence joins TRBV20-1 and TRBJ1-6; the TRBD1 assignment by TCRdb is unverifiable without DNA. CDR3 size: 13 residues. CDR1 is DFQATT and CDR2 is SNEGSKA in the germline V gene (reference sequence).

The chain is built from TRBV12-3 or TRBV12-4 and TRBJ2-2; no DNA is available, so the TRBD1 call from TCRdb remains unchecked. There are 14 residues in the CDR3. The CDR3 is CASSFVQGAGELFF.

This chain links TRBV3-1 with TRBJ2-7; with no DNA, the TCRdb D assignment of TRBD2 cannot be verified. The CDR3 sequence is 15 residues long. The germline V gene encodes CDR1 LGHDT and CDR2 YNNKEL (reference sequence). The CDR3 sequence: CASSHPGIYSYEQYF.

The rearrangement uses TRBV25-1 and TRBJ1-1. The V gene's germline CDR1 is MGHDK and CDR2 SYGVNS. The CDR3 loop spans 15 amino acids. The CDR3 sequence: CASRSVLLGNTEAFF.

The gene calls are TRBV7-6 and TRBJ2-3; TCRdb calls TRBD1, which cannot be checked without DNA. Germline V CDR1 and CDR2: SGHVS, FNYEAQ. CDR3 size: 15 residues. The CDR3 sequence: CTSSQRGPLTDTQYF.

J is TRBJ1-4 and V is TRBV12-3 or TRBV12-4; TCRdb gives TRBD1 as the D gene, but with no DNA this cannot be confirmed. The CDR3 has 15 residues. CDR3 region: CASSLIGGFDEKLFF.

This chain joins TRBV12-3 or TRBV12-4 and TRBJ1-3. The CDR3 is made up of 13 amino acids. The CDR3 sequence: CASSATAGNTIYF.